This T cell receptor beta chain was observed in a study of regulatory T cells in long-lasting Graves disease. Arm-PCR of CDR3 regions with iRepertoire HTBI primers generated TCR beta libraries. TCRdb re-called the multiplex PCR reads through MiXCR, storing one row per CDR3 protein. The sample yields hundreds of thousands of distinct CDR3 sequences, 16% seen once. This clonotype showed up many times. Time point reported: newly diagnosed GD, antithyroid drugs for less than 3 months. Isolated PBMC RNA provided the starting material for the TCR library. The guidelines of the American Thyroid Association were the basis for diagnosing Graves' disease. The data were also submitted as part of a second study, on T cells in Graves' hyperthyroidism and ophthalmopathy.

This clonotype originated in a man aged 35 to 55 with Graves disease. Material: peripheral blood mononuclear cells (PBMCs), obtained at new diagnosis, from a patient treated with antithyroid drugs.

CDR3 coding DNA: TGTGCCAGCAGCTCCCCATCCCGGGACAACTACGAGCAGTACTTC. This encodes CASSSPSRDNYEQYF. The genes are TRBV12-3 or TRBV12-4 and TRBJ2-7; maybe TRBD1 (6 bases). The CDR3 is 15 residues long. The V gene lost 6 bases and the J gene lost 3 bases, with 18 bases spanning the gap.